A selection of T cell receptor beta chains follows, all from one sample in a study of T cells in Graves' hyperthyroidism and ophthalmopathy. A single record per CDR3 protein comes from TCRdb applying MiXCR to the multiplex PCR reads. The sample lists hundreds of thousands of distinct CDR3 sequences, about 14% seen once, with about 12% in the top ten. What was sequenced was blood. All receptors come from a woman in her forties or fifties with Graves' ophthalmopathy. Both conserved end residues are part of each CDR3. The D gene is left open where the match is weak. A clone size is listed for some rows: how often the clone was seen (once, few, many), or a class if it is expanded.

J gene: TRBJ2-1
V gene: TRBV5-1
clone size: many
D gene: TRBD2
CDR3 protein: CASSLARVAGAYNEQFF
CDR3 DNA: TGCGCCAGCAGCTTGGCCCGTGTAGCGGGGGCCTACAATGAGCAGTTCTTC

J gene: TRBJ2-3
V gene: TRBV27
clone size: many
D gene: TRBD2
CDR3 protein: CASSSWGRVEDTQYF
CDR3 DNA: TGTGCCAGCAGTTCCTGGGGGAGGGTCGAAGATACGCAGTATTTT

J gene: TRBJ2-2
V gene: TRBV11-3
clone size: many
D gene: NA
CDR3 protein: CASSLDISSASHTGELFF
CDR3 DNA: TGTGCCAGCAGCTTAGATATATCCTCGGCTAGCCACACCGGGGAGCTGTTTTTT

J gene: TRBJ2-3
V gene: TRBV9
clone size: many
D gene: NA
CDR3 protein: CASSVGRKVSTDTQYF
CDR3 DNA: TGTGCCAGCAGCGTAGGTAGGAAGGTTAGCACAGATACGCAGTATTTT

J gene: TRBJ2-1
V gene: TRBV29-1
clone size: once
D gene: TRBD2
CDR3 protein: CSVEALAGGAPYNEQFF
CDR3 DNA: TGCAGCGTCGAAGCCCTAGCGGGAGGGGCTCCCTACAATGAGCAGTTCTTC

J gene: TRBJ2-5
V gene: TRBV19
clone size: few
D gene: NA
CDR3 protein: CASSLQGRGQETQYF
CDR3 DNA: TGTGCCAGTAGTCTTCAGGGGAGAGGGCAAGAGACCCAGTACTTC

J gene: TRBJ2-1
V gene: TRBV20-1
clone size: NA
D gene: TRBD2
CDR3 protein: CSAAFSGSSYSEQFF
CDR3 DNA: TGCAGTGCGGCCTTCAGCGGGAGCTCCTACAGTGAGCAGTTCTTC

J gene: TRBJ2-5
V gene: TRBV5-1
clone size: few
D gene: TRBD2
CDR3 protein: CASSEPTGSGRAKETQYF
CDR3 DNA: TGCGCCAGCAGCGAACCGACAGGGAGCGGGAGGGCCAAAGAGACCCAGTACTTC

J gene: TRBJ2-5
V gene: TRBV7-2
clone size: NA
D gene: NA
CDR3 protein: CASSFIKKGTQYF
CDR3 DNA: TGTGCCAGCAGCTTTATAAAGAAGGGGACCCAGTACTTC

J gene: TRBJ1-5
V gene: TRBV5-1
clone size: few
D gene: NA
CDR3 protein: CASSRGGASNQPQHF
CDR3 DNA: TGCGCCAGCAGCCGGGGAGGGGCCTCCAATCAGCCCCAGCATTTT

J gene: TRBJ2-7
V gene: TRBV28
clone size: many
D gene: TRBD2
CDR3 protein: CASSSPGEGPIYEQYF
CDR3 DNA: TGTGCCAGCAGTTCCCCCGGGGAGGGTCCTATCTACGAGCAGTACTTC

J gene: TRBJ2-1
V gene: TRBV7-3
clone size: many
D gene: TRBD2
CDR3 protein: CASRPPGTSANEQFF
CDR3 DNA: TGTGCCAGCAGACCACCCGGGACTAGCGCTAATGAGCAGTTCTTC

J gene: TRBJ1-4
V gene: TRBV29-1
clone size: NA
D gene: NA
CDR3 protein: CSVATGQGWEKLFF
CDR3 DNA: TGCAGCGTTGCGACGGGTCAGGGGTGGGAAAAACTGTTTTTT

J gene: TRBJ2-1
V gene: TRBV2
clone size: many
D gene: TRBD2
CDR3 protein: CASSEGRGRSYNEQFF
CDR3 DNA: TGTGCCAGCAGTGAAGGGCGCGGGAGATCCTACAATGAGCAGTTCTTC

J gene: TRBJ2-3
V gene: TRBV20-1
clone size: many
D gene: TRBD2
CDR3 protein: CSASIAGGRPTQYF
CDR3 DNA: TGCAGTGCTAGTATAGCGGGAGGGCGGCCTACGCAGTATTTT

J gene: TRBJ2-1
V gene: TRBV5-1
clone size: NA
D gene: NA
CDR3 protein: CASSLAMANEQFF
CDR3 DNA: TGCGCCAGCAGCTTGGCCATGGCCAATGAGCAGTTCTTC